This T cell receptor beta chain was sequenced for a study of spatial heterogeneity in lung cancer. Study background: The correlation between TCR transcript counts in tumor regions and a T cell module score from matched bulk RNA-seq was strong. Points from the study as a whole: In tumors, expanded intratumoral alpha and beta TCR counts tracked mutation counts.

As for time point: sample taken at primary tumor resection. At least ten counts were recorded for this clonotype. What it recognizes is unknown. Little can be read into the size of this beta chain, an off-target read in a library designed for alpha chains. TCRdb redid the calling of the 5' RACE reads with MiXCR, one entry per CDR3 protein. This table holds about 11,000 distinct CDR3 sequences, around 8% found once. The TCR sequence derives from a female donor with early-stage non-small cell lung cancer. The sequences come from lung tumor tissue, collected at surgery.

This chain's CDR3 is CASRALAGFSYEQYF. The CDR3 DNA follows: TGTGCCAGCAGGGCACTAGCGGGATTCTCCTACGAGCAGTACTTC. The V gene is TRBV28, the J gene TRBJ2-7; 10 bases align to TRBD2. The CDR3 runs 15 residues. After removal of 6 bases from V and 0 bases from J, the junction contained 5 bases not matched to a gene. In germline, CDR1 is MDHEN, CDR2 SYDVKM.